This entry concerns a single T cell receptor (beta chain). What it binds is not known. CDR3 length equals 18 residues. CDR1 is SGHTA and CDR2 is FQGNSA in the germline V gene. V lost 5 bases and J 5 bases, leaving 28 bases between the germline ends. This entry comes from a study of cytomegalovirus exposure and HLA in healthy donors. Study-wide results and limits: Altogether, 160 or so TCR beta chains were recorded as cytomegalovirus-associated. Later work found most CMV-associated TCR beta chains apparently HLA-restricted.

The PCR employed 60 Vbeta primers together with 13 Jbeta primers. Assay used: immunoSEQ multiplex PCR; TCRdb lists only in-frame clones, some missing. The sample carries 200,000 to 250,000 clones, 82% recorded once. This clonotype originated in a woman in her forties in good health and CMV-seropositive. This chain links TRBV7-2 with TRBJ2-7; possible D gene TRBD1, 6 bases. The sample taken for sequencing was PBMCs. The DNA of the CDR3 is TGTGCCAGCAGCCCACGGGCCCCTAACAGGGCTACCCTAGACGAGCAGTACTTC. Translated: CASSPRAPNRATLDEQYF.